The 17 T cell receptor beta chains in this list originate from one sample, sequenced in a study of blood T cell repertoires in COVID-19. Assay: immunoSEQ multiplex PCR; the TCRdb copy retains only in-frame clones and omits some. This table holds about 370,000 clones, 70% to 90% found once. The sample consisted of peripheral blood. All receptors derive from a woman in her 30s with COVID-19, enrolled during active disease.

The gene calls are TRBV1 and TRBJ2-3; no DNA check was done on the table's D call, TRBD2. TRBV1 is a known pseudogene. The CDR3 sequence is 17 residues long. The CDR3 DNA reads TGCACCAGCAGCGAATCCGAGACTAGCGGTCAGGGAGGTACGCAGTATTTT. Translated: CTSSESETSGQGGTQYF.

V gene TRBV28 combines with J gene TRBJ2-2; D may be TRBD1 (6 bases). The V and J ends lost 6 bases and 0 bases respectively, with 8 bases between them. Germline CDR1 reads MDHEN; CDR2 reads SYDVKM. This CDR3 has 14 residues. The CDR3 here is CASRGATNTGELFF. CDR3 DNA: TGTGCCAGCAGGGGGGCCACGAACACCGGGGAGCTGTTTTTT.

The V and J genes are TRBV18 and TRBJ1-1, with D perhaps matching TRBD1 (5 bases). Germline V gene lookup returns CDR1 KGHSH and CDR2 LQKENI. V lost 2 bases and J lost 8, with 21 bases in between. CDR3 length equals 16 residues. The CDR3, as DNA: TGTGCCAGCTCACCAACTCAAGGGGTGGGGATGAACGAAGCTTTCTTT. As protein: CASSPTQGVGMNEAFF.

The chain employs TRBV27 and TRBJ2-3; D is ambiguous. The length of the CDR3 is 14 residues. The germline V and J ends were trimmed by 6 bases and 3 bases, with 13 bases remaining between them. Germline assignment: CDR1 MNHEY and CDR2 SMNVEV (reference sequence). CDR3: CASSLLPVTDTQYF. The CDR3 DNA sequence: TGTGCCAGCAGCCTCCTCCCGGTAACAGATACGCAGTATTTT.

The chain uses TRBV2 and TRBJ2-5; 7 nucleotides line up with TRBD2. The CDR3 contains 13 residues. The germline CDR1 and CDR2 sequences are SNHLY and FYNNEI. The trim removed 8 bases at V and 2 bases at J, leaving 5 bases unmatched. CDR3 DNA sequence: TGTGCCAGCGGGGGGGGATTACAAGAGACCCAGTACTTC. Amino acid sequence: CASGGGLQETQYF.

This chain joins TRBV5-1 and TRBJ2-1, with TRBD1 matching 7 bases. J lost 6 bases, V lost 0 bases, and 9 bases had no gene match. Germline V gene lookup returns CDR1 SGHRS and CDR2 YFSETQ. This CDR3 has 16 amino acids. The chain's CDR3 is CASSLGDRVRINEQFF. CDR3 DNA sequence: TGCGCCAGCAGCTTGGGAGACAGGGTGCGAATCAATGAGCAGTTCTTC.

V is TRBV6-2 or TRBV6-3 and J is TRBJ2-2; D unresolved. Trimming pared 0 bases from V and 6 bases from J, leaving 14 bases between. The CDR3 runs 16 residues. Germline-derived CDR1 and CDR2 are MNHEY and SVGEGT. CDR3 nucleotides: TGTGCCAGCAGTTACTCGAACTCAGCGCCGGCCGGGGAGCTGTTTTTT. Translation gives CASSYSNSAPAGELFF.

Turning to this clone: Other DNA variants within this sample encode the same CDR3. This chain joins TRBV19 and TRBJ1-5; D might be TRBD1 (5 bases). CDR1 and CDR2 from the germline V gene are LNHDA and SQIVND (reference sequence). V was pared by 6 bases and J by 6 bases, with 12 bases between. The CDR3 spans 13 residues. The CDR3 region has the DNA TGTGCCAGTAGAGGTCAGGGTGGTCAGCCCCAGCATTTT. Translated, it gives CASRGQGGQPQHF.

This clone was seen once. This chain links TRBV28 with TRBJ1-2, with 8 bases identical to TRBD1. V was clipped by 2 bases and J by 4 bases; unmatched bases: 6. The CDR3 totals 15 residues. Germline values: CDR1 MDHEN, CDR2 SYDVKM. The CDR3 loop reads CASSLGQGIGYGYTF. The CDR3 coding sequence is TGTGCCAGCAGTTTAGGACAGGGAATCGGCTATGGCTACACCTTC.

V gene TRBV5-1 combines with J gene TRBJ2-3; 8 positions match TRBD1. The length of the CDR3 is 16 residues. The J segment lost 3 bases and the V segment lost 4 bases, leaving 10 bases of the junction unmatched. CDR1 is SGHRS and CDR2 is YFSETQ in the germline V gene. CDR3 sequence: CASSPGQGVMTDTQYF. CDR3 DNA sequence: TGCGCCAGCAGCCCCGGACAGGGTGTAATGACAGATACGCAGTATTTT.

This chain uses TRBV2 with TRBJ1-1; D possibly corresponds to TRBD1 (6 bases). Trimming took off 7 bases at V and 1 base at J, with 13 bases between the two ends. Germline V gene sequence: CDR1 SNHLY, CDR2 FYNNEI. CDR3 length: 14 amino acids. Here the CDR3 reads CASISDRKNTEAFF. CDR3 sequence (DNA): TGTGCCAGCATCTCCGACAGGAAGAACACTGAAGCTTTCTTT.

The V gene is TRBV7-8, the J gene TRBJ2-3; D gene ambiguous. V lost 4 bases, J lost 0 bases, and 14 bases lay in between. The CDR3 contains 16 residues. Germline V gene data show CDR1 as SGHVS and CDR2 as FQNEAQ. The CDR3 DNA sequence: TGTGCCAGCAGCTGGGCCGGTACTCAAAGCACAGATACGCAGTATTTT. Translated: CASSWAGTQSTDTQYF.

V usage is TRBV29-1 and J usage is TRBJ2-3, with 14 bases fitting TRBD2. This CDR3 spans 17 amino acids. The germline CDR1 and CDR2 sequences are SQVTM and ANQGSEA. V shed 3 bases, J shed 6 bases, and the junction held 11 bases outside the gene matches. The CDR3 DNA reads TGCAGCGTTGAGTTTCGGACTAGCGGGGGGAGGGCGGATACGCAGTATTTT. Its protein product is CSVEFRTSGGRADTQYF.

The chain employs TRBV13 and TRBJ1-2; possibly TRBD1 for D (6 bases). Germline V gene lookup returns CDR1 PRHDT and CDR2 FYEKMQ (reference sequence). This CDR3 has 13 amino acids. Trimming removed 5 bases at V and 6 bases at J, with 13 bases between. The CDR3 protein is CASSPGNRDGYTF. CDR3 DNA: TGTGCCAGCAGCCCCGGGAACAGGGATGGCTACACCTTC. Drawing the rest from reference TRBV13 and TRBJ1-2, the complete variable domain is AAGVIQSPRHLIKEKRETATLKCYPIPRHDTVYWYQQGPGQDPQFLISFYEKMQSDKGSIPDRFSAQQFSDYHSELNMSSLELGDSALYFCASSPGNRDGYTFGSGTRLTVV.

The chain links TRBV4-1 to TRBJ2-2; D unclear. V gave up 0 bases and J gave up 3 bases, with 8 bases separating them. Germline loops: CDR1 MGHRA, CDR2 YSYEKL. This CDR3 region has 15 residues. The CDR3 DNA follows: TGCGCCAGCAGCCAAGATATCAGGCACACCGGGGAGCTGTTTTTT. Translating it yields CASSQDIRHTGELFF.

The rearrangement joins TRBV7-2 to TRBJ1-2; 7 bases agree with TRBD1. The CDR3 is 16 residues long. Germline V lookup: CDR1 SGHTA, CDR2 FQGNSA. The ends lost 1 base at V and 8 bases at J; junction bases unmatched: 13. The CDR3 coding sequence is TGTGCCAGCAGCTTAGATGGGACAGCCTTTACAGGCGGCTACACCTTC. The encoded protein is CASSLDGTAFTGGYTF.

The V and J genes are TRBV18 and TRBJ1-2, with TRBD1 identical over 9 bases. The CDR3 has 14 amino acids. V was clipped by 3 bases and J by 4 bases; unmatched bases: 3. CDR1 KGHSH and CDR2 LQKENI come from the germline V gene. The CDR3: CASSPSTGGYGYTF. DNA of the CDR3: TGTGCCAGCTCACCCTCGACAGGGGGCTATGGCTACACCTTC.